Each of the 22 T cell receptor beta chains below was sequenced from the same sample in a study of regulatory T cells in long-lasting Graves disease. Arm-PCR of CDR3 regions and iRepertoire HTBI primers were the basis on which TCR beta libraries were built. In TCRdb, the multiplex PCR reads were re-called with MiXCR into one record per CDR3 protein. Here the sample spans roughly 500,000 distinct CDR3 sequences, more than 10% being singletons. Indicated time point: newly diagnosed GD, antithyroid drugs for less than 3 months. Construction of the TCR library relied on RNA isolated from PBMCs. The sample was also linked to a second study, of T cells in Graves' hyperthyroidism and ophthalmopathy.

The specimen was peripheral blood mononuclear cells (PBMCs), collected at new diagnosis, from a patient treated with antithyroid drugs. These receptors originate from a woman in her twenties or thirties with Graves disease.

This clonotype has a count of ten or more. The V call is TRBV5-1, the J call TRBJ2-7; possible D gene TRBD2, 5 bases. Germline loops: CDR1 SGHRS, CDR2 YFSETQ. V was pared by 2 bases and J by 0 bases, with 9 bases between. The CDR3 extends over 14 amino acids. The CDR3 here is CASSFAGNSYEQYF. For the CDR3, the DNA is TGCGCCAGCAGCTTCGCCGGGAACTCCTACGAGCAGTACTTC.

This clonotype was recorded at least ten times. This chain connects TRBV18 to TRBJ2-7; D remains ambiguous. The CDR3 spans 13 residues. V lost 3 bases to trimming and J lost 7 bases, with 13 bases between them. Germline V gene lookup returns CDR1 KGHSH and CDR2 LQKENI. CDR3 in amino acids: CASSPFPLGEQYF. The CDR3 DNA reads as TGTGCCAGCTCACCGTTCCCCCTTGGAGAGCAGTACTTC.

This clonotype has ten or more counts. V and J are TRBV6-5 and TRBJ2-7, with TRBD1 identical over 9 bases. J was trimmed by 1 base and V by 4 bases; bases with no gene match: 17. Germline lookup yields CDR1 MNHEY and CDR2 SVGAGI. The CDR3 consists of 19 residues. Written as DNA, the CDR3 is TGTGCCAGCAGTTCACACGTTCGGACAGGGGCGACCCTGTCCTACGAGCAGTACTTC. Protein sequence: CASSSHVRTGATLSYEQYF.

This clonotype occurred many times. This chain links TRBV2 with TRBJ2-3; tentatively, D is TRBD2 (5 bases). Between the trimmed V and J ends, which lost 2 bases and 8 bases, there was a span of 11 bases. From germline, CDR1 is SNHLY and CDR2 FYNNEI. The CDR3 has 13 amino acids. This chain's CDR3 is CASSEKVGITQYF. The CDR3 DNA reads as TGTGCCAGCAGTGAAAAAGTCGGGATTACGCAGTATTTT.

In its sample, this clonotype was seen many times. As DNA, the CDR3 is TGTGCCAGCAGCTCAGGACAGGGGGTAAACGGGGAGCTGTTTTTT. It yields the protein CASSSGQGVNGELFF. The rearrangement uses TRBV11-3 and TRBJ2-2, with TRBD1 identical over 10 bases. Germline CDR1 and CDR2: SGHNT and YENEEA. This CDR3 comprises 15 residues. With 4 bases clipped from V and 7 bases from J, the junction kept 6 bases outside the gene matches.

The genes are TRBV4-1 and TRBJ2-7, with D perhaps assigned TRBD1 or TRBD2 (6 bases each). The CDR3 runs 12 residues. Per the germline V gene, CDR1 is MGHRA and CDR2 is YSYEKL. The V end was cut by 5 bases, the J end by 7 bases, with 12 bases between. In DNA, the CDR3 is TGCGCCAGCAGCGCCCTAGGGGGGGAGCAGTACTTC. Amino acid sequence: CASSALGGEQYF.

J is TRBJ1-6 and V is TRBV6-1; possibly TRBD1 for D (5 bases). The CDR3 is 16 residues long. Germline V gene data show CDR1 as MNHNS and CDR2 as SASEGT. The ends were cut back, 7 bases at V and 5 bases at J, with 18 bases in the middle. Written as DNA, the CDR3 is TGTGCCAGCACCCGGACCCTATTGGGGGATAATTCACCCCTCCACTTT. It translates to CASTRTLLGDNSPLHF.

This rearrangement joins TRBV18 to TRBJ2-7; D may correspond to TRBD1 or TRBD2 (6 bases each). The V end was cut by 0 bases, the J end by 6 bases, with 15 bases between. Germline lookup yields CDR1 KGHSH and CDR2 LQKENI. The CDR3 runs to 15 residues. CDR3 sequence reads: CASSPPGGRASEQYF. CDR3 nucleotides: TGTGCCAGCTCACCACCGGGGGGCCGGGCATCCGAGCAGTACTTC. The variable domain in full, with the rest retrieved from reference TRBV18 and TRBJ2-7, is NAGVMQNPRHLVRRRGQEARLRCSPMKGHSHVYWYRQLPEEGLKFMVYLQKENIIDESGMPKERFSAEFPKEGPSILRIQQVVRGDSAAYFCASSPPGGRASEQYFGPGTRLTVT.

This clonotype was seen repeatedly, ten times or more. The chain combines TRBV4-1 with TRBJ2-3; tentative D call: TRBD2 (6 bases). Germline loops: CDR1 MGHRA, CDR2 YSYEKL. V shed 0 bases and J shed 7 bases, with 14 bases lying between them. The CDR3 has 15 residues. DNA for the CDR3: TGCGCCAGCAGCCAAGATGAGTCGCGGGATAATACGCAGTATTTT. Encoded protein: CASSQDESRDNTQYF.

This clonotype was detected ten times or more. V usage is TRBV6-1 and J usage is TRBJ1-3; no clear D gene. The V gene lost 10 bases and the J gene lost 0 bases, with 13 bases spanning the gap. Germline-derived CDR1 and CDR2 are MNHNS and SASEGT. This CDR3 is built from 14 residues. The CDR3 region is CATKKSLSGNTIYF. The CDR3 coding sequence is TGTGCCACTAAGAAGTCGCTCTCTGGAAACACCATATATTTT.

The CDR3 nucleotides are TGCGCCAGCAGCTTGTTAAGTTGGCCTAGCGGAAATGAGCAGTTCTTC. This sequence encodes CASSLLSWPSGNEQFF. The rearrangement links TRBV5-1 to TRBJ2-1; 7 bases are a match to TRBD2. The CDR3 spans 16 residues. Trimming at V came to 1 base and at J to 7 bases, leaving 11 bases not matched to a gene. Germline V gene lookup returns CDR1 SGHRS and CDR2 YFSETQ.

This clonotype occurred many times. The rearrangement uses TRBV14 and TRBJ1-1; a possible D gene is TRBD1 (6 bases). Trimming removed 1 base at V and 10 bases at J, with 13 bases between. The CDR3 totals 13 residues. Germline CDR1 is SGHDN and CDR2 is FVKESK. The CDR3: CASSQARGLGAFF. The CDR3 coding sequence is TGTGCCAGCAGCCAAGCCAGGGGTCTTGGAGCTTTCTTT.

This clonotype was seen many times. The CDR3 sequence is CASSSRTSGNVDTQYF. Written as DNA, the CDR3 is TGTGCCAGCAGCTCCCGGACTAGCGGGAATGTAGATACGCAGTATTTT. The J gene is TRBJ2-3, the V gene TRBV11-2, with 12 bases fitting TRBD2. With 4 bases clipped from V and 5 bases from J, the junction kept 7 bases outside the gene matches. Germline V CDR1 and CDR2: SGHAT, FQNNGV. This CDR3 comprises 16 residues.

This clonotype was recorded at least ten times. The genes are TRBV11-2 and TRBJ2-1, with D uncertain. The CDR3 is made up of 12 amino acids. Germline-derived CDR1 and CDR2 are SGHAT and FQNNGV. V shed 5 bases and J shed 8 bases, with 10 bases lying between them. CDR3 region: CASSHEMDEQFF. The CDR3 nucleotides read TGTGCCAGCAGCCACGAGATGGATGAGCAGTTCTTC.

The J gene is TRBJ1-1, the V gene TRBV4-1, with 7 bases lining up with TRBD1. V shed 3 bases and J 3 bases; nucleotides not matched to a gene: 10. The germline V gene has CDR1 MGHRA and CDR2 YSYEKL. This CDR3 region has 16 residues. CDR3 in amino acids: CASSQGRHRGYTEAFF. For the CDR3, the DNA is TGCGCCAGCAGCCAGGGGCGTCACAGGGGATACACTGAAGCTTTCTTT.

This clonotype has a count of ten or more. This chain links TRBV12-3 or TRBV12-4 with TRBJ1-5, with D hard to call. This CDR3 is 13 amino acids long. The V end was cut by 4 bases, the J end by 6 bases, with 10 bases between. The CDR3 spells CASSYSSVQPQHF. The DNA of the CDR3 is TGTGCCAGCAGTTATAGCTCCGTTCAGCCCCAGCATTTT.

This clonotype occurred many times. This chain uses TRBV18 with TRBJ2-3; D is unclear. CDR1 and CDR2 (germline): KGHSH, LQKENI. The length of the CDR3 is 17 residues. Trimming removed 0 bases at V and 2 bases at J, with 15 bases between. The CDR3 DNA sequence: TGTGCCAGCTCACCACCAGTCGTCCAGCGCGACACAGATACGCAGTATTTT. Protein product: CASSPPVVQRDTDTQYF.

Worth noting for this clonotype: A clone one base away is much larger, so this may be a read error. The chain is built from TRBV13 and TRBJ2-5; TRBD2 matches at 11 bases. CDR1 and CDR2 (germline): PRHDT, FYEKMQ (reference sequence). V was clipped by 3 bases and J by 7 bases; unmatched bases: 10. This CDR3 comprises 16 residues. CDR3 nucleotide sequence: TGTGCCAGCAGCTTTACTAGCGGGAGTACGACAGGGACCCAGTACTTC. Amino acid sequence: CASSFTSGSTTGTQYF.

This clonotype has just a few counts. CDR3 sequence reads: CASSGGAVGEETQYF. DNA for the CDR3: TGTGCCAGCAGTGGGGGGGCAGTTGGAGAGGAGACCCAGTACTTC. V and J are TRBV6-1 and TRBJ2-5, with D possibly called TRBD1 or TRBD2 (6 bases each). From germline, CDR1 is MNHNS and CDR2 SASEGT. V was shortened by 4 bases and J by 5 bases, with 17 bases between the two germline ends. CDR3 length equals 15 residues.

This clonotype was seen repeatedly, ten times or more. This chain uses TRBV11-3 with TRBJ2-3; 8 bases match TRBD2. The ends lost 5 bases at V and 5 bases at J; junction bases unmatched: 6. From germline, CDR1 is SGHNT and CDR2 YENEEA. This CDR3 region has 14 residues. The CDR3 protein is CASSLAGRGDTQYF. The CDR3 DNA reads as TGTGCCAGCAGCCTAGCGGGCCGCGGAGATACGCAGTATTTT.

V is TRBV4-3 and J is TRBJ2-3; TRBD2 might be the D (6 bases). The ends were cut back, 0 bases at V and 4 bases at J, with 17 bases in the middle. Germline V gives CDR1 LGHNA, CDR2 YSLEER. The CDR3 sequence is 17 residues long. The CDR3 coding sequence is TGCGCCAGCAGCCAAGAGGAGGGCTGGTTAAAGCCAGATACGCAGTATTTT. Translated, it gives CASSQEEGWLKPDTQYF.

This clonotype was picked up a small number of times. The rearrangement links TRBV29-1 to TRBJ2-3, with 10 bases that match TRBD1. Per germline, CDR1 SQVTM and CDR2 ANQGSEA. V was pared by 7 bases and J by 4 bases, with 5 bases of the junction left unmatched. The length of the CDR3 is 13 residues. The CDR3 sequence is CSGNDRGPDTQYF. The CDR3 DNA sequence: TGCAGCGGGAATGACAGGGGGCCAGATACGCAGTATTTT.